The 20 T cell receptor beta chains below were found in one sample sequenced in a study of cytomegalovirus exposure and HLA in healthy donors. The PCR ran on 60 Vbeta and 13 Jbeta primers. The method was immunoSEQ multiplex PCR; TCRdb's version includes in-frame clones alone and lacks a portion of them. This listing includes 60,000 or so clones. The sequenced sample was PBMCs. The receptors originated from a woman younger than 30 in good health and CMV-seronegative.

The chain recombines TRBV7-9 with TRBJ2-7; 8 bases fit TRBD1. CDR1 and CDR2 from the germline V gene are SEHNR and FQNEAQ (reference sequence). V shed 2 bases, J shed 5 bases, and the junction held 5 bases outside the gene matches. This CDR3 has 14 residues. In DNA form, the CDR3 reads TGTGCCAGCAGCTTACAGGGGGCTATCAACGAGCAGTACTTC. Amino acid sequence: CASSLQGAINEQYF. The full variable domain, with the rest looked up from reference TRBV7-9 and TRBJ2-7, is DTGVSQNPRHKITKRGQNVTFRCDPISEHNRLYWYRQTLGQGPEFLTYFQNEAQLEKSRLLSDRFSAERPKGSFSTLEIQRTEQGDSAMYLCASSLQGAINEQYFGPGTRLTVT.

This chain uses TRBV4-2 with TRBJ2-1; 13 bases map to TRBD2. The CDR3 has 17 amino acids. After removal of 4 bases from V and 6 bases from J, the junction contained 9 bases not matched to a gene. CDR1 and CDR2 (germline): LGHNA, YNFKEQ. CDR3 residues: CASSPDGTSGELNEQFF. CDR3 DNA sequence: TGTGCCAGCAGCCCCGATGGGACTAGCGGGGAACTCAATGAGCAGTTCTTC.

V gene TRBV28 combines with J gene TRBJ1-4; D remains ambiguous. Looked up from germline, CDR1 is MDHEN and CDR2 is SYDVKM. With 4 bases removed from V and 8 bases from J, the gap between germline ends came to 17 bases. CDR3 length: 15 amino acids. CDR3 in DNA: TGTGCCAGCAGTTCTCCCGTCCACGGGATGGAAAAACTGTTTTTT. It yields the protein CASSSPVHGMEKLFF.

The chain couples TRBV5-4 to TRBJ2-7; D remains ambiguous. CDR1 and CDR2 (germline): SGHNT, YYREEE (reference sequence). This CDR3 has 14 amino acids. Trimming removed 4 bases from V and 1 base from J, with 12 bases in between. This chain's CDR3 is CASSSTAPSYEQYF. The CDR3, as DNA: TGTGCCAGCAGCAGTACTGCCCCGTCCTACGAGCAGTACTTC.

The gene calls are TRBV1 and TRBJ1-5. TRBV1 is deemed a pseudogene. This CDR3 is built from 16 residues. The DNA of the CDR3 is TGCACCAGCAGCCAAGATAGGGAGGGGGGCAATCAGCCCCAGCATTTT. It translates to CTSSQDREGGNQPQHF.

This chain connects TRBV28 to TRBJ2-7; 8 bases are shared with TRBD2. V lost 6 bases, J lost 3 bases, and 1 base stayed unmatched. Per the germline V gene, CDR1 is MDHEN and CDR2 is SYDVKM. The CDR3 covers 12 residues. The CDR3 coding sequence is TGTGCCAGCAGGGGGACTAGCTACGAGCAGTACTTC. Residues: CASRGTSYEQYF.

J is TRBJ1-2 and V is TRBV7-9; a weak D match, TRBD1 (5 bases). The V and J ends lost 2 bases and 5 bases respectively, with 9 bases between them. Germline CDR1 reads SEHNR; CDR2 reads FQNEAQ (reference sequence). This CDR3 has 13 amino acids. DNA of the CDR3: TGTGCCAGCAGCTTAATTGGGGCTTATGGCTACACCTTC. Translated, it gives CASSLIGAYGYTF. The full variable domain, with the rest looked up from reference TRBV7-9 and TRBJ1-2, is DTGVSQNPRHKITKRGQNVTFRCDPISEHNRLYWYRQTLGQGPEFLTYFQNEAQLEKSRLLSDRFSAERPKGSFSTLEIQRTEQGDSAMYLCASSLIGAYGYTFGSGTRLTVV.

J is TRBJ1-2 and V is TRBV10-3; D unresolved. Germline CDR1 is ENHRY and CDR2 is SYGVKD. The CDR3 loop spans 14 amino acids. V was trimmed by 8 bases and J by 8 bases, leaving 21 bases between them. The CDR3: CAIASERFSLGYTF. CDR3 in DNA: TGTGCCATCGCTAGCGAAAGGTTCAGTTTGGGCTACACCTTC.

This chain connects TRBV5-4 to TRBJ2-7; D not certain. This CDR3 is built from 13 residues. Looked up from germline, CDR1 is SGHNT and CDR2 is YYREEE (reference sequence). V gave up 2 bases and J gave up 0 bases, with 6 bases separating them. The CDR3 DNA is TGTGCCAGCAGCTTAGACAACTCCTACGAGCAGTACTTC. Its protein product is CASSLDNSYEQYF.

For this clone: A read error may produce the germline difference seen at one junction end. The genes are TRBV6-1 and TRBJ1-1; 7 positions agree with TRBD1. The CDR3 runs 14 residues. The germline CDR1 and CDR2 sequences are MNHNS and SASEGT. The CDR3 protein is CASSPQGMRTEDFF. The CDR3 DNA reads TGTGCCAGCAGTCCACAGGGGATGAGGACTGAAGATTTCTTT.

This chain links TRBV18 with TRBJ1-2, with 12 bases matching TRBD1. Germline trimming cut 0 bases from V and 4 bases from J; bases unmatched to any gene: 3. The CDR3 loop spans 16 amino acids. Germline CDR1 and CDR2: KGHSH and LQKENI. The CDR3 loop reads CASSPPGQGAFYGYTF. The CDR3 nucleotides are TGTGCCAGCTCACCACCGGGACAGGGGGCCTTCTATGGCTACACCTTC.

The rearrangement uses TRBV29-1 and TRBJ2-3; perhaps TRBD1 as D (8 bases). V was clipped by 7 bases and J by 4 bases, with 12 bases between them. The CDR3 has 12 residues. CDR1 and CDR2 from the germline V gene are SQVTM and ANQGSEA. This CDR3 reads CSATGGADTQYF. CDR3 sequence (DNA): TGCAGCGCTACAGGGGGGGCAGATACGCAGTATTTT.

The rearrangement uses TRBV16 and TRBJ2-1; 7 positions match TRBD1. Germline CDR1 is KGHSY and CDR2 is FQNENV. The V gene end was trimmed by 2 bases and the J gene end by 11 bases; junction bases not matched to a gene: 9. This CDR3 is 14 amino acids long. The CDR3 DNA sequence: TGTGCCAGCAGCCAAGATATGACAGGGATTAAGCAGTTCTTC. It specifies CASSQDMTGIKQFF.

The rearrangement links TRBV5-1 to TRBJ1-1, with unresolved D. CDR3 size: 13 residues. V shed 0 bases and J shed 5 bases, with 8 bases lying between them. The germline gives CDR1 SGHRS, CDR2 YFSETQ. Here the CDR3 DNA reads TGCGCCAGCAGCTTGGGGCATCCTACTGAAGCTTTCTTT. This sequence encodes CASSLGHPTEAFF.

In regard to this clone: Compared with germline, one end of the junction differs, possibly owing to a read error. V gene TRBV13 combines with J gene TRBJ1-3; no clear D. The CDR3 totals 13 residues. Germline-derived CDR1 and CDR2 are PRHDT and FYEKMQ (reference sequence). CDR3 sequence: CASSFRYGDTIYF. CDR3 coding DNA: TGTGCCAGCAGCTTTCGGTATGGAGACACCATATATTTT.

CDR3 in DNA: TGCGCCAGCAGCTTGGACCGAGGGTCTAGCTCTGGGGCCAACGTCCTGACTTTC. Translating it yields CASSLDRGSSSGANVLTF. V and J are TRBV5-1 and TRBJ2-6, with D possibly matching TRBD2 (5 bases). From germline, CDR1 is SGHRS and CDR2 YFSETQ. With 0 bases removed from V and 0 bases from J, the gap between germline ends came to 13 bases. The length of the CDR3 is 18 residues.

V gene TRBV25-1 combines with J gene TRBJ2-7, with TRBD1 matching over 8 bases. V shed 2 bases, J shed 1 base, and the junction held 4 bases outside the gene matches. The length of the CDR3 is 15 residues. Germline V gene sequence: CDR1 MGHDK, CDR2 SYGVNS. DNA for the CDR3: TGTGCCAGCAGTGAAACCGGGACAGGATCCTACGAGCAGTACTTC. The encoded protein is CASSETGTGSYEQYF.

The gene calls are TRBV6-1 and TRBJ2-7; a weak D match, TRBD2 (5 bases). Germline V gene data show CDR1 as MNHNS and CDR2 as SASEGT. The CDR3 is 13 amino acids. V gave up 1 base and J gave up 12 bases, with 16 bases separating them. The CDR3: CASSEGYGIRRYF. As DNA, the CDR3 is TGTGCCAGCAGTGAAGGGTACGGGATACGCCGGTACTTC.

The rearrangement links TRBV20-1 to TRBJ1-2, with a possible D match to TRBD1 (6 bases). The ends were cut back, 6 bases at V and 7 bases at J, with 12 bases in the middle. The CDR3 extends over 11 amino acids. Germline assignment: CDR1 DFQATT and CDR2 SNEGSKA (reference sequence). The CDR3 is CSAEFRGGYTF. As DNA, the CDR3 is TGCAGTGCGGAATTCAGGGGTGGCTACACCTTC.

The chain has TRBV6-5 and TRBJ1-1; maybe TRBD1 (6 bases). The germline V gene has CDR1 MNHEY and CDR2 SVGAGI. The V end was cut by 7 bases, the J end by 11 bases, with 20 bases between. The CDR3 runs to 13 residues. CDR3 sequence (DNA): TGTGCCAGCAATCGGGACAACCAAATGGGGGCTTTCTTT. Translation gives CASNRDNQMGAFF.